This T cell receptor beta chain was sequenced in a study of blood T cell repertoires in COVID-19. In the study overall: Nucleic acid was either cDNA or gDNA, and it came from T cells, B-cell-depleted T cells, or PBMCs.

Source study methods: Estimated nucleated cell counts came from reference gene primer amplification. TCRdb's table, derived via immunoSEQ multiplex PCR, lists solely in-frame clones and lacks some. The DNA gave D and trimming, while V, J and clone size come from that table. Among around 200,000 clones, about 86% were seen once, and the ten largest hold 2.9%. The CDR3 consists of 15 residues. Germline trimming cut 6 bases from V and 5 bases from J; bases unmatched to any gene: 10. The germline CDR1 and CDR2 sequences are LNHDA and SQIVND (reference sequence). The clonotype originates from a man aged 50-60 years with active or convalescent COVID-19. Material for sequencing was peripheral blood. This chain connects TRBV19 to TRBJ2-5, with 9 bases that match TRBD1. This CDR3 reads CASRRKGDRDETQYF. The CDR3 nucleotides read TGTGCCAGTAGGCGGAAAGGGGACAGGGATGAGACCCAGTACTTC.